This T cell receptor beta chain appears in the sequencing data of a study of cytomegalovirus exposure and HLA in healthy donors. Study-level findings and limits: Accurate prediction of most subjects' HLA-A and HLA-B alleles from TCR beta sequences was reported.

This CDR3 contains 17 residues. V was clipped by 3 bases and J by 0 bases, with 19 bases between them. The V gene's germline CDR1 is SGHDT and CDR2 YYEEEE. PCR was performed using 60 Vbeta and 13 Jbeta primers. Using immunoSEQ multiplex PCR, the repertoire was profiled, and TCRdb retains in-frame clones only, with some absent. This sample has 80,000 to 100,000 clones, with around 82% found just once. Concerning this clone itself: Its antigen is as yet unknown.

The sequencing input was PBMCs. This sequence originates from a man between 40 and 49 years old in good health and CMV-seronegative. The gene calls are TRBV5-6 and TRBJ2-7, with D maybe TRBD2 (6 bases). Here the CDR3 reads CASSSAPEGLSSYEQYF. The DNA of the CDR3 is TGTGCCAGCAGCTCGGCCCCAGAGGGACTGAGCTCCTACGAGCAGTACTTC.